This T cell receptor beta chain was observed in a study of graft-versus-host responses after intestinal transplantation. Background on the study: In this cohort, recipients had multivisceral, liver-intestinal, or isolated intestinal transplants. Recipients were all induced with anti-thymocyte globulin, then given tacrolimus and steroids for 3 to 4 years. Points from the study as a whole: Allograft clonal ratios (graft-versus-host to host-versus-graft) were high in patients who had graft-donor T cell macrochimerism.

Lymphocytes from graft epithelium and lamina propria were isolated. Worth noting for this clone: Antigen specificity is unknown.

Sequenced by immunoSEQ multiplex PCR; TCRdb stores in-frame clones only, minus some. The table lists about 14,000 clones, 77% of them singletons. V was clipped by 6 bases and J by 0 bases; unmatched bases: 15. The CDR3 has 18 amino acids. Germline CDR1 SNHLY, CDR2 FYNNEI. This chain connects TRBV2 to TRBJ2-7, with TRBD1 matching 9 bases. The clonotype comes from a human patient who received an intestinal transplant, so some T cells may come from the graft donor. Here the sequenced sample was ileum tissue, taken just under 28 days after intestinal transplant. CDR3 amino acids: CASSAVVGQGSISYEQYF. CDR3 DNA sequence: TGTGCCAGCAGCGCCGTGGTTGGACAGGGGTCCATCTCCTACGAGCAGTACTTC. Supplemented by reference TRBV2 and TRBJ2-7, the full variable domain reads EPEVTQTPSHQVTQMGQEVILRCVPISNHLYFYWYRQILGQKVEFLVSFYNNEISEKSEIFDDQFSVERPDGSNFTLKIRSTKLEDSAMYFCASSAVVGQGSISYEQYFGPGTRLTVT.